This T cell receptor beta chain was identified during a study of blood T cell repertoires in COVID-19 (dated by TCRdb to between 2020 and 2021). Looking at the study overall: Collaborator samples came from the United States, Italy and Spain and covered acute and convalescent phases of COVID-19. The material from the prospective study consisted of cDNA or gDNA derived from T cells, B-cell-depleted T cells, or PBMCs. Subjects who had been exposed to COVID-19, were actively infected with it, or had recovered from it provided the deeply sampled blood TCRbeta repertoires that made up the dataset. The repertoires were released in a freely available public database intended as a resource for research on the immune response to SARS-CoV-2. Samples were obtained from the ongoing ImmuneRACE study (first 160 participants) and from roughly 1,300 subjects provided by 6 global collaborators. A de-identified subject ID, COVID-19 status, age in years and sex were almost always included in the sample metadata. Where available, HLA class I and class II types were taken from metadata supplied by the sample provider and were not determined by assay-based typing.

CDR1 and CDR2 (LGHNA, YNFKEQ) derive from the germline V gene. Trimming takes 8 bases from V and 5 bases from J, and the germline ends sit 9 bases apart. The CDR3 runs 11 amino acids, cysteine and phenylalanine included. The sequence is cut down to CDR3 DNA, 33 bases in frame from base 1. At one collaborating source in Seattle, patients were enrolled during active infection and were followed longitudinally through the course of disease. The collaborating institutions used their own protocols to collect whole blood in K2EDTA tubes. For TCRbeta analysis, collaborators shipped samples as frozen whole blood, isolated PBMCs, or DNA extracted from either of those sample types. General findings and caveats noted by the study authors: Clinical and demographic metadata were provided uncurated, with the amount varying by source and participant.

In this sample, this clone turned up many times. No cognate antigen has been identified for it. Base qualities are missing; no much larger clone stands one base away. TCRbeta CDR3 regions were amplified from genomic DNA by means of the immunoSEQ Assay, a bias-controlled multiplex PCR. The paper's processing steps were these. Within the assay, amplification of reference gene primers was used to estimate how many nucleated cells each sample contained. To quantify the absolute abundance of each unique TCRbeta CDR3 rearrangement, sequence reads were collapsed and filtered. For each sample, productive Simpson clonality was calculated as the square root of Simpson's diversity index across productive rearrangements. TCRdb mirrors the immuneACCESS table, restricted to in-frame sequences. Some clones are absent from its copies; in checked studies, under half trace to an unresolved V gene, and the reason for the others is unknown. V and J calls and clone size are copied from that table; D and trimming were computed from the DNA. The sample table contains about 230,000 clones; only one count was recorded for more than 75% of them. The ten largest clones add up to around 10% of the sample.

The TCR originated in a man over 45 with COVID-19, enrolled during active disease. The rearranged segments are TRBV4-2 and TRBJ1-1; TRBD1 might be the D gene, on 5 matching bases. The sequenced material came from peripheral blood. The CDR3 corresponds to CASGYRTEAFF. The DNA sequence is given as TGTGCCAGCGGTTACAGGACTGAAGCTTTCTTT.